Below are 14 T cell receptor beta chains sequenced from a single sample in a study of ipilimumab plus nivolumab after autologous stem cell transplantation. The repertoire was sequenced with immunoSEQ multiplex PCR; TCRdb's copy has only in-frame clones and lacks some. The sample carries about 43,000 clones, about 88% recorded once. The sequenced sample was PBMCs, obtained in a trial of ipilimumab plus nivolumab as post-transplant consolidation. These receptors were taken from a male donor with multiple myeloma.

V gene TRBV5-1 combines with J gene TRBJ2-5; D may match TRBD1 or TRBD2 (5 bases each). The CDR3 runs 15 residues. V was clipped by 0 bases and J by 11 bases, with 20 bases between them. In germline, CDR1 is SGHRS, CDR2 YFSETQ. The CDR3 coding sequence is TGCGCCAGCAGCTTGGTGGGACCGATACCTACGGAGCAGTACTTC. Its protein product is CASSLVGPIPTEQYF.

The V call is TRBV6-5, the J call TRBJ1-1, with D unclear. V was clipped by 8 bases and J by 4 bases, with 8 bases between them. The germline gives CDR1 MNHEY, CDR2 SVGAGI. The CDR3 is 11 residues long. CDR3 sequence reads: CASAYSTEAFF. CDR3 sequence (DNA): TGTGCCAGCGCATATAGCACTGAAGCTTTCTTT.

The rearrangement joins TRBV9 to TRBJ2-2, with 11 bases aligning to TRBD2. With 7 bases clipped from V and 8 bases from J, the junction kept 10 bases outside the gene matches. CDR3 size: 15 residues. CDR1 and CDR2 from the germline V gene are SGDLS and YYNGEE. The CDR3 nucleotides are TGTGCCAGCGGCCAGACTAGCGGGATGGCTGGGGAGCTGTTTTTT. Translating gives CASGQTSGMAGELFF.

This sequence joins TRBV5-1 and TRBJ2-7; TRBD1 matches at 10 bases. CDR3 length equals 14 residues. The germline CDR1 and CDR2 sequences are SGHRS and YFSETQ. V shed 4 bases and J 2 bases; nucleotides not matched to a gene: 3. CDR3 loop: CASSTGQGAYEQYF. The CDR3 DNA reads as TGCGCCAGCAGCACAGGACAGGGGGCCTACGAGCAGTACTTC.

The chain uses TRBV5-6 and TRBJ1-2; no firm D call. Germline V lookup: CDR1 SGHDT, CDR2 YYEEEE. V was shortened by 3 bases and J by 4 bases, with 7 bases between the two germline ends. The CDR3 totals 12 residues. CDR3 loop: CASSSYSYGYTF. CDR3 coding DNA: TGTGCCAGCAGCTCTTACAGCTATGGCTACACCTTC.

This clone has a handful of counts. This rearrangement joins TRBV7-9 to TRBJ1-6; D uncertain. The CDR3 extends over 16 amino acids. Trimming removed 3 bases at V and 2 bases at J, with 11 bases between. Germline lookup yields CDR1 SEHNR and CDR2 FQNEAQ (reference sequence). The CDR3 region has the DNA TGTGCCAGCAGCTTGAGTTCTTCCCCCTATAATTCACCCCTCCACTTT. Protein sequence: CASSLSSSPYNSPLHF.

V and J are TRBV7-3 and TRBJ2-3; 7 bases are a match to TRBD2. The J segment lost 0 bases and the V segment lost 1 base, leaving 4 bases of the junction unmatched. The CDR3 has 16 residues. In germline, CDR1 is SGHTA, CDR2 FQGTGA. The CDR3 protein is CASSLNLAVSTDTQYF. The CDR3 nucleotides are TGTGCCAGCAGCTTAAATCTAGCGGTTAGCACAGATACGCAGTATTTT.

In DNA, the CDR3 is TGTGCCAGCAGACTGGACGGAAGCAATCAGCCCCAGCATTTT. Translation: CASRLDGSNQPQHF. The V and J genes are TRBV6-1 and TRBJ1-5; the D is unclear. Trimming removed 6 bases at V and 1 base at J, with 10 bases between. This CDR3 is 14 amino acids long. Germline V gives CDR1 MNHNS, CDR2 SASEGT.

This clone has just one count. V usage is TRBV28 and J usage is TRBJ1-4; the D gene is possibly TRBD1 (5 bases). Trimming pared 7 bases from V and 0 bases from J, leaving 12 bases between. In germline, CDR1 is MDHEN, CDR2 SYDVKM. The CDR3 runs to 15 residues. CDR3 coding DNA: TGTGCCAGCACCCTCGGGGGGACAACTAATGAAAAACTGTTTTTT. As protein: CASTLGGTTNEKLFF.

CDR3 loop: CASSVEQAGQPQHF. CDR3 DNA: TGTGCCAGCAGCGTAGAACAGGCTGGCCAGCCCCAGCATTTT. This rearrangement joins TRBV9 to TRBJ1-5; D perhaps matches TRBD1 (5 bases). Germline V gives CDR1 SGDLS, CDR2 YYNGEE. Trimming removed 0 bases at V and 7 bases at J, with 11 bases between. CDR3 length: 14 residues.

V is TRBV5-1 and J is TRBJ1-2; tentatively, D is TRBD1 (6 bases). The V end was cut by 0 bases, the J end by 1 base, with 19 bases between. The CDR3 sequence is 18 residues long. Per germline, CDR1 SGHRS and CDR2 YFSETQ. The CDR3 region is CASSLGDRPSRLNYGYTF. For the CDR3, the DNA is TGCGCCAGCAGCTTGGGAGACAGGCCCTCCAGGCTTAACTATGGCTACACCTTC.

CDR3 residues: CAWGGGQGPHETQYF. The CDR3 coding sequence is TGTGCCTGGGGGGGCGGACAGGGGCCCCATGAGACCCAGTACTTC. The chain has TRBV30 and TRBJ2-5; 9 nucleotides line up with TRBD1. The CDR3 runs to 15 residues. Trimming removed 5 bases from V and 5 bases from J; junction bases left unmatched: 12. Per germline, CDR1 GTSNPN and CDR2 SVGIG (reference sequence).

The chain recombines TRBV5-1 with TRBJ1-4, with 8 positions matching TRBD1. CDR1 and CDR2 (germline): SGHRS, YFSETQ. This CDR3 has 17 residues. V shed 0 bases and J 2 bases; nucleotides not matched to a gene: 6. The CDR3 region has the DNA TGCGCCAGCAGCTTGGTCAACAGGGGGAGGACTAATGAAAAACTGTTTTTT. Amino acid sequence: CASSLVNRGRTNEKLFF.

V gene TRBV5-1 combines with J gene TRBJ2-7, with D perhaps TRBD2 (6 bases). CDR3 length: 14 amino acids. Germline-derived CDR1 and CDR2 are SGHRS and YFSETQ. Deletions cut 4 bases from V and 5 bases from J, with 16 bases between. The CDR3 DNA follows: TGCGCCAGCAGCATCCTGGGACTCCAGGACGAGCAGTACTTC. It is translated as CASSILGLQDEQYF. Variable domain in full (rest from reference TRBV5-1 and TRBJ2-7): KAGVTQTPRYLIKTRGQQVTLSCSPISGHRSVSWYQQTPGQGLQFLFEYFSETQRNKGNFPGRFSGRQFSNSRSEMNVSTLELGDSALYLCASSILGLQDEQYFGPGTRLTVT.